These 25 T cell receptor beta chains were sequenced from one sample in a study of shared clonotypes between healthy human individuals. The assay was immunoSEQ multiplex PCR, and TCRdb's table has in-frame clones only and misses some. The repertoire consists of about 110,000 clones, with 68% occurring once and the leading ten covering approximately 24%. The sequenced sample consisted of memory CD8+ T cells sorted from blood. The subset was: CD45RO+ cells pooled with CCR7-negative TemRA cells. The receptors shown here come from a woman aged 30 to 39 in good health.

The rearrangement links TRBV28 to TRBJ2-1; D is undetermined. The CDR3 length is 15 residues. With 1 base removed from V and 0 bases from J, the gap between germline ends came to 7 bases. The V gene's germline CDR1 is MDHEN and CDR2 SYDVKM. The CDR3 here is CASSLYILSYNEQFF. CDR3 coding DNA: TGTGCCAGCAGTTTATATATCCTCTCCTACAATGAGCAGTTCTTC.

This chain links TRBV27 with TRBJ2-1, with D possibly being TRBD2 (5 bases). This CDR3 region has 13 residues. Per germline, CDR1 MNHEY and CDR2 SMNVEV (reference sequence). Trimming removed 7 bases from V and 1 base from J, with 8 bases in between. The CDR3: CASTGKSYNEQFF. CDR3 DNA sequence: TGTGCCAGCACCGGGAAATCCTACAATGAGCAGTTCTTC.

In its sample, this clone was seen many times. The chain employs TRBV27 and TRBJ2-7; 7 bases map to TRBD2. Trimming cost V 7 bases and J 3 bases; bases outside gene matches: 9. The CDR3 contains 14 residues. CDR1 MNHEY and CDR2 SMNVEV come from the germline V gene (reference sequence). CDR3: CASKKSGMNYEQYF. CDR3 nucleotide sequence: TGTGCCAGCAAGAAAAGCGGGATGAACTACGAGCAGTACTTC.

V is TRBV27 and J is TRBJ1-5; TRBD1 is a possible D gene (5 bases). The CDR3 consists of 15 residues. V dropped 5 bases and J dropped 0 bases, with 11 bases sitting between them. Looked up from germline, CDR1 is MNHEY and CDR2 is SMNVEV (reference sequence). CDR3 bases: TGTGCCAGCAGTAAAGTAGACAGTAGCAATCAGCCCCAGCATTTT. Translating gives CASSKVDSSNQPQHF.

In its sample, this clone was seen once. One end of the junction does not line up with germline, which may come from a read error. The chain uses TRBV4-1 and TRBJ2-1; possible D gene TRBD1, 5 bases. The CDR3 loop spans 12 amino acids. Germline V CDR1 and CDR2: MGHRA, YSYEKL. The CDR3 coding sequence is TGCTCCAGCAGCTCACAGGCGACTGAGCAGTTCTTC. Protein: CSSSSQATEQFF.

The chain carries TRBV5-1 and TRBJ2-5, with a tentative D call TRBD2 (7 bases). CDR1 is SGHRS, CDR2 YFSETQ, per germline. V was shortened by 1 base and J by 5 bases, with 15 bases between the two germline ends. The CDR3 totals 15 residues. The CDR3 DNA sequence: TGCGCCAGCAGCTTGACGGGGGGCTTGTGGGAGACCCAGTACTTC. Translating gives CASSLTGGLWETQYF.

The rearrangement links TRBV11-2 to TRBJ2-7, with D unclear. V lost 3 bases, J lost 0 bases, and 9 bases lay in between. This CDR3 contains 14 residues. Looked up from germline, CDR1 is SGHAT and CDR2 is FQNNGV. CDR3 protein: CASSFGGTSYEQYF. The CDR3 DNA is TGTGCCAGCAGCTTCGGTGGCACCTCCTACGAGCAGTACTTC.

On this clone: One end of the junction does not line up with germline, which may come from a read error. Other DNA variants within this sample encode the same CDR3. The CDR3 nucleotides are TGTGCCAGCTCTCGAGCTAGCACAGATACTCAGTATTTT. It translates to CASSRASTDTQYF. The genes are TRBV18 and TRBJ2-3; a weak D match, TRBD2 (5 bases). Germline V CDR1 and CDR2: KGHSH, LQKENI. The CDR3 loop spans 13 amino acids. The full variable domain, completed using reference TRBV18 and TRBJ2-3, is NAGVMQNPRHLVRRRGQEARLRCSPMKGHSHVYWYRQLPEEGLKFMVYLQKENIIDESGMPKERFSAEFPKEGPSILRIQQVVRGDSAAYFCASSRASTDTQYFGPGTRLTVL.

The rearrangement joins TRBV4-1 to TRBJ1-1; 8 bases fit TRBD1. Trimming at V came to 2 bases and at J to 6 bases, leaving 17 bases not matched to a gene. The CDR3 extends over 18 amino acids. Germline V CDR1 and CDR2: MGHRA, YSYEKL. CDR3 DNA: TGCGCCAGCAGCCAAAGAGCGCTGGGGCAGGGGGCGAGGGCTGAAGCTTTCTTT. This codes for CASSQRALGQGARAEAFF.

This clone was found a few times. The V gene is TRBV19, the J gene TRBJ1-5, with no clear D. The V gene lost 6 bases and the J gene lost 2 bases, with 8 bases spanning the gap. CDR3 size: 13 residues. The germline V gene has CDR1 LNHDA and CDR2 SQIVND (reference sequence). The CDR3, as DNA: TGTGCCAGTAGGGAGGATGGCAATCAGCCCCAGCATTTT. Protein: CASREDGNQPQHF.

The rearrangement uses TRBV6-5 and TRBJ2-1, with 11 bases lining up with TRBD2. Trimming at V came to 1 base and at J to 5 bases, leaving 4 bases not matched to a gene. Germline loops: CDR1 MNHEY, CDR2 SVGAGI. The length of the CDR3 is 16 residues. DNA for the CDR3: TGTGCCAGCAGTTACTACGGGACTAGCGGAAACAATGAGCAGTTCTTC. Protein product: CASSYYGTSGNNEQFF.

The rearrangement joins TRBV28 to TRBJ1-5, with 7 bases fitting TRBD1. The germline V gene encodes CDR1 MDHEN and CDR2 SYDVKM. The junction had 1 base not matched to a gene; V was cut back by 3 bases and J by 2 bases. This CDR3 is 14 amino acids long. In nucleotides, the CDR3 is TGTGCCAGCAGTTTCGGACAGGGCAATCAGCCCCAGCATTTT. It specifies CASSFGQGNQPQHF.

This clone was seen many times. The chain carries TRBV11-2 and TRBJ2-7; TRBD1 aligns across 10 bases. Germline CDR1 and CDR2: SGHAT and FQNNGV. J gave up 3 bases and V 5 bases, and 4 bases lay outside the gene matches. There are 14 residues in the CDR3. The CDR3 coding sequence is TGTGCCAGCAGCCAAGGGACAGGGGTCTACGAGCAGTACTTC. Its translation is CASSQGTGVYEQYF.

This rearrangement joins TRBV4-2 to TRBJ2-1; 9 bases line up with TRBD2. Germline lookup yields CDR1 LGHNA and CDR2 YNFKEQ. V dropped 0 bases and J dropped 6; count of bases not matched to a gene: 6. The CDR3 extends over 16 amino acids. The CDR3 is CASSQDRLAGSNEQFF. CDR3 coding DNA: TGTGCCAGCAGCCAAGACCGGCTAGCGGGAAGCAATGAGCAGTTCTTC.

A few counts support this clone. The chain recombines TRBV15 with TRBJ2-3, with TRBD2 as a possible D gene (6 bases). CDR1 and CDR2 from the germline V gene are LNHNV and YYDKDF (reference sequence). V lost 0 bases and J lost 2, with 9 bases in between. This CDR3 has 15 amino acids. The CDR3, as DNA: TGTGCCACCAGCAGAGATCGGGGGAACACAGATACGCAGTATTTT. Translation: CATSRDRGNTDTQYF.

The chain uses TRBV7-2 and TRBJ1-2, with D unclear. Trimming cost V 5 bases and J 4 bases, with 11 bases left between them. The CDR3 is made up of 13 amino acids. Germline lookup yields CDR1 SGHTA and CDR2 FQGNSA. CDR3 sequence: CASSPGGFYGYTF. CDR3 sequence (DNA): TGTGCCAGCAGCCCCGGTGGCTTCTATGGCTACACCTTC.

Many counts were recorded for this clone. The genes are TRBV27 and TRBJ1-5; D uncertain. Trimming cost V 3 bases and J 0 bases, with 18 bases left between them. The CDR3 is 18 residues long. Looked up from germline, CDR1 is MNHEY and CDR2 is SMNVEV (reference sequence). As DNA, the CDR3 is TGTGCCAGCAGTTTCAGGTCGGTAAAGGGCGATAGCAATCAGCCCCAGCATTTT. The encoded protein is CASSFRSVKGDSNQPQHF.

This clone came up a few times. The gene calls are TRBV28 and TRBJ2-3; TRBD1 matches at 7 bases. CDR3 length equals 17 residues. From germline, CDR1 is MDHEN and CDR2 SYDVKM. V shed 2 bases and J 6 bases; nucleotides not matched to a gene: 14. This CDR3 reads CASSLPLTGDEGDTQYF. As DNA, the CDR3 is TGTGCCAGCAGTTTACCCCTAACAGGGGATGAGGGGGATACGCAGTATTTT.

This clone was counted once. The chain carries TRBV21-1 and TRBJ2-1; the D call of TRBD2 is as the table states it, not checked on the DNA. TRBV21-1 is a recognized pseudogene. The CDR3 covers 16 residues. The CDR3: CASSYDFGLDANEQFF. CDR3 nucleotides: TGTGCCAGCAGCTACGACTTCGGACTAGATGCCAATGAGCAGTTCTTC.

The chain joins TRBV4-2 to TRBJ1-3; no reliable D call. Looked up from germline, CDR1 is LGHNA and CDR2 is YNFKEQ. This CDR3 has 15 residues. The V gene lost 3 bases and the J gene lost 0 bases, with 9 bases spanning the gap. Written as DNA, the CDR3 is TGTGCCAGCAGCCAGCTCCGATCCTCTGGAAACACCATATATTTT. Protein product: CASSQLRSSGNTIYF.

This clone appeared a few times. This sequence joins TRBV29-1 and TRBJ1-2; TRBD1 might be the D (5 bases). Per the germline V gene, CDR1 is SQVTM and CDR2 is ANQGSEA. The CDR3 is 11 residues long. The V and J ends lost 6 bases and 4 bases respectively, with 9 bases between them. In nucleotides, the CDR3 is TGCAGCGTAACAGGACTCTATGGCTACACCTTC. This codes for CSVTGLYGYTF. The full variable domain, completed using reference TRBV29-1 and TRBJ1-2, is SAVISQKPSRDICQRGTSLTIQCQVDSQVTMMFWYRQQPGQSLTLIATANQGSEATYESGFVIDKFPISRPNLTFSTLTVSNMSPEDSSIYLCSVTGLYGYTFGSGTRLTVV.

This chain links TRBV11-2 with TRBJ2-3; D is ambiguous. V lost 1 base to trimming and J lost 4 bases, with 6 bases between them. The germline V gene has CDR1 SGHAT and CDR2 FQNNGV. The CDR3 loop spans 13 amino acids. CDR3 DNA: TGTGCCAGCAGCTTAGTTTCGGCAGATACGCAGTATTTT. It translates to CASSLVSADTQYF.

The CDR3 DNA is TGTGCCAGCAGCGCCTGGCAGCTCGGGGCCAACGTCCTGACTTTC. Residues: CASSAWQLGANVLTF. J is TRBJ2-6 and V is TRBV7-2, with D unclear. Trimming removed 5 bases from V and 4 bases from J, with 12 bases in between. Germline V CDR1 and CDR2: SGHTA, FQGNSA. The CDR3 length is 15 residues.

This rearrangement joins TRBV10-1 to TRBJ2-7, with 9 bases identical to TRBD1. Germline V CDR1 and CDR2: WNHNN, SYGVQD (reference sequence). J gave up 6 bases and V 10 bases, and 10 bases lay outside the gene matches. The CDR3 loop spans 13 amino acids. The CDR3 region is CANRQGVFGEQYF. In DNA form, the CDR3 reads TGCGCCAACCGACAGGGGGTGTTCGGCGAGCAGTACTTC.

This clone appeared a few times. J is TRBJ2-4 and V is TRBV25-1; TRBD1 matches 10 bases. The CDR3 is 16 residues long. V lost 4 bases to trimming and J lost 5 bases; unmatched junction nucleotides: 8. Germline assignment: CDR1 MGHDK and CDR2 SYGVNS. The CDR3 sequence is CASSVQGQGTENIQYF. The CDR3 bases are TGTGCCAGCAGTGTGCAGGGACAGGGGACGGAAAACATTCAGTACTTC.